The rows below give T cell receptor beta chains drawn from one sample of a study of identical twins. A single record per CDR3 protein comes from TCRdb applying MiXCR to the 5' RACE reads. The data contain about 500,000 distinct CDR3 sequences, over 11% of them singletons. This sample also appeared in a second study, on yellow fever vaccine responses in identical twins.

Sequenced input: CD4+ T cells sorted from blood. Receptors originate from a woman aged 18-29 years in good health. Each CDR3 is given with its conserved first and last residue. Each record gives: clone size, V gene, D gene, J gene, CDR3 protein, CDR3 DNA. The D gene is left open where the match is weak. Rows give clone size only sometimes, using once, few, many, or a class for an expanded clone.

clone_size: NA
v_call: TRBV25-1
d_call: NA
j_call: TRBJ1-6
cdr3_aa: CASSEDSRNSPLHF
cdr3_nt: TGTGCCAGCAGTGAAGACAGTAGGAATTCACCCCTCCACTTT

clone_size: few
v_call: TRBV28
d_call: NA
j_call: TRBJ2-2
cdr3_aa: CASSSPLLGTGELFF
cdr3_nt: TGTGCCAGCAGTTCACCTTTATTGGGCACCGGGGAGCTGTTTTTT

clone_size: many
v_call: TRBV12-3/TRBV12-4
d_call: NA
j_call: TRBJ1-2
cdr3_aa: CASSPGGGEDGYTF
cdr3_nt: TGTGCCAGCAGTCCCGGAGGAGGGGAGGATGGCTACACCTTC

clone_size: NA
v_call: TRBV7-9
d_call: TRBD2
j_call: TRBJ2-3
cdr3_aa: CASSNRMGLAGDPDTQYF
cdr3_nt: TGTGCCAGCAGCAACCGGATGGGACTAGCGGGAGACCCAGATACGCAGTATTTT

clone_size: NA
v_call: TRBV28
d_call: TRBD1
j_call: TRBJ2-2
cdr3_aa: CASSPTRTGVNTGELFF
cdr3_nt: TGTGCCAGCAGTCCGACCCGGACAGGGGTCAACACCGGGGAGCTGTTTTTT

clone_size: NA
v_call: TRBV5-1
d_call: TRBD1
j_call: TRBJ1-5
cdr3_aa: CASSLGQGQPQHF
cdr3_nt: TGCGCCAGCAGCCTGGGACAGGGACAGCCCCAGCATTTT

clone_size: few
v_call: TRBV19
d_call: TRBD1
j_call: TRBJ2-5
cdr3_aa: CASSANPRGQGYRETQYF
cdr3_nt: TGTGCCAGTAGTGCTAACCCACGTGGACAGGGGTATCGAGAGACCCAGTACTTC

clone_size: few
v_call: TRBV30
d_call: NA
j_call: TRBJ2-7
cdr3_aa: CAWSAIWGAEQYF
cdr3_nt: TGTGCCTGGAGTGCCATCTGGGGGGCCGAGCAGTACTTC

clone_size: NA
v_call: TRBV20-1
d_call: NA
j_call: TRBJ2-1
cdr3_aa: CSAVTAFSYNEQFF
cdr3_nt: TGCAGTGCAGTTACTGCCTTCTCCTACAATGAGCAGTTCTTC

clone_size: few
v_call: TRBV19
d_call: TRBD1
j_call: TRBJ2-1
cdr3_aa: CASSKKLGTVGNEQFF
cdr3_nt: TGCGCCAGTAGTAAAAAATTGGGGACAGTTGGGAATGAGCAGTTCTTC

clone_size: NA
v_call: TRBV28
d_call: TRBD2
j_call: TRBJ2-1
cdr3_aa: CASSSLAGDIYNEQFF
cdr3_nt: TGTGCCAGCAGTTCCCTAGCGGGAGACATCTACAATGAGCAGTTCTTC

clone_size: NA
v_call: TRBV2
d_call: NA
j_call: TRBJ2-5
cdr3_aa: CASSAEHRETQYF
cdr3_nt: TGTGCCAGCAGTGCAGAGCACAGGGAGACCCAGTACTTC

clone_size: few
v_call: TRBV14
d_call: TRBD2
j_call: TRBJ2-5
cdr3_aa: CASSPLAGQQETQYF
cdr3_nt: TGTGCCAGCAGCCCCCTAGCGGGGCAACAAGAGACCCAGTACTTC

clone_size: few
v_call: TRBV15
d_call: NA
j_call: TRBJ2-5
cdr3_aa: CATSREDSLQETQYF
cdr3_nt: TGTGCCACCAGCAGGGAGGACAGCCTACAAGAGACCCAGTACTTC

clone_size: few
v_call: TRBV7-2
d_call: TRBD2
j_call: TRBJ2-3
cdr3_aa: CASSLAASGGDGTDTQYF
cdr3_nt: TGTGCCAGCAGCTTAGCGGCTAGCGGGGGGGACGGCACAGATACGCAGTATTTT

clone_size: NA
v_call: TRBV9
d_call: TRBD2
j_call: TRBJ2-5
cdr3_aa: CASSVATSGGRQETQYF
cdr3_nt: TGTGCCAGCAGCGTAGCTACGTCGGGGGGGCGTCAAGAGACCCAGTACTTC

clone_size: NA
v_call: TRBV20-1
d_call: NA
j_call: TRBJ1-2
cdr3_aa: CSAREGVLGYTF
cdr3_nt: TGCAGTGCTAGAGAAGGTGTCCTGGGCTACACCTTC

clone_size: few
v_call: TRBV12-3/TRBV12-4
d_call: NA
j_call: TRBJ1-5
cdr3_aa: CASRTGSRGGNQPQHF
cdr3_nt: TGTGCCAGCAGGACGGGATCCCGTGGAGGCAATCAGCCCCAGCATTTT

clone_size: NA
v_call: TRBV7-8
d_call: TRBD2
j_call: TRBJ2-5
cdr3_aa: CASSWALSSGRNQETQYF
cdr3_nt: TGTGCCAGCAGCTGGGCCCTCTCTAGCGGGAGAAACCAAGAGACCCAGTACTTC

clone_size: NA
v_call: TRBV12-3/TRBV12-4
d_call: TRBD1
j_call: TRBJ1-2
cdr3_aa: CASSRGQGWNYGYTF
cdr3_nt: TGTGCCAGCAGTCGGGGACAGGGGTGGAACTATGGCTACACCTTC

clone_size: NA
v_call: TRBV20-1
d_call: NA
j_call: TRBJ2-1
cdr3_aa: CSAVQENEQFF
cdr3_nt: TGCAGTGCGGTACAGGAGAATGAGCAGTTCTTC

clone_size: NA
v_call: TRBV7-2
d_call: TRBD1
j_call: TRBJ2-5
cdr3_aa: CASSLLQGAGTQYF
cdr3_nt: TGTGCCAGCAGCCTACTACAGGGGGCAGGGACCCAGTACTTC

clone_size: NA
v_call: TRBV7-9
d_call: TRBD1
j_call: TRBJ2-7
cdr3_aa: CPSSEGQFYEQYF
cdr3_nt: TGTCCCAGCAGCGAGGGACAGTTCTACGAGCAGTACTTC

clone_size: many
v_call: TRBV12-3/TRBV12-4
d_call: NA
j_call: TRBJ2-4
cdr3_aa: CASRAAKNIQYF
cdr3_nt: TGTGCCAGCCGGGCAGCTAAAAACATTCAGTACTTC

clone_size: many
v_call: TRBV6-5
d_call: NA
j_call: TRBJ2-7
cdr3_aa: CASSYFGGSSYEQYF
cdr3_nt: TGTGCCAGCAGTTATTTCGGAGGGAGCTCCTACGAGCAGTACTTC

clone_size: many
v_call: TRBV29-1
d_call: NA
j_call: TRBJ2-5
cdr3_aa: CSVGQGKTQYF
cdr3_nt: TGCAGCGTAGGGCAGGGGAAGACCCAGTACTTC

clone_size: few
v_call: TRBV7-8
d_call: NA
j_call: TRBJ1-5
cdr3_aa: CASSLSQSENQPQHF
cdr3_nt: TGTGCCAGCAGCTTAAGTCAGAGCGAGAATCAGCCCCAGCATTTT